The text below deals with one T cell receptor beta chain. Its matching antigen is unknown. Unmatched junction bases numbered 13, after V lost 7 bases and J lost 7 bases. The V gene's germline CDR1 is SQVTM and CDR2 ANQGSEA. This CDR3 spans 14 amino acids. This entry belongs to a study of post-analysis software for immune sequencing data. Study observations and caveats: The normalized Chao1 diversity of multiple sclerosis patients was significantly lower than that of controls. A few TRBV segments, TRBV5-6, TRBV5-1 and TRBV20-1 among them, were found more frequent in patients than controls.

The authors incorporated unique molecular identifiers into the TCR beta cDNA libraries. A population of roughly 0.85 to 10 million T cells gave rise to roughly 490,000 cDNA molecules. TCRdb re-derived calls from the PCR reads in MiXCR, one entry per CDR3 protein. The sample gives hundreds of thousands of distinct CDR3 sequences, roughly 58% of which show up once; approximately 4.3% is in the top ten. The rearrangement links TRBV29-1 to TRBJ2-7, with TRBD2 matching over 10 bases. The sequence was collected from a girl aged 10-17 years with multiple sclerosis. Material: blood. The CDR3 loop reads CSAGLAVSYNEQYF. CDR3 DNA: TGCAGCGCCGGACTAGCGGTCTCCTACAATGAGCAGTACTTC.